The 21 T cell receptor beta chains in this list originate from one sample, sequenced in a study of blood T cells in healthy people across ages. Then a second PCR, running roughly 7 to 11 cycles, was carried out with a sample-barcoded 5' primer and a J-beta primer mix. TCRdb recomputed calls from the 5' RACE reads with MiXCR, one row per CDR3 protein. The sample shows just over 800,000 distinct CDR3 sequences, around 68% of them seen only once. Sequenced input: blood. Receptor source: a man aged 25 to 40 in good health.

The CDR3 protein is CATSRNLDRGTDTQYF. Here the CDR3 DNA reads TGTGCCACCAGTAGAAACTTGGACAGAGGCACAGATACGCAGTATTTT. The J gene is TRBJ2-3, the V gene TRBV24-1, with D maybe TRBD1 (6 bases). Germline values: CDR1 KGHDR, CDR2 SFDVKD. The CDR3 sequence is 16 residues long. The V gene lost 6 bases and the J gene lost 1 base, with 16 bases spanning the gap.

The chain carries TRBV12-3 or TRBV12-4 and TRBJ1-2, with 8 nucleotides matching TRBD1. This CDR3 has 15 residues. V was pared by 0 bases and J by 8 bases, with 8 bases of the junction left unmatched. The CDR3 nucleotides read TGTGCCAGCAGTTTAGCCCCCAGGGGGCGTGAAGGCTACACCTTC. Its protein is CASSLAPRGREGYTF.

The V and J genes are TRBV11-3 and TRBJ2-1; D may match TRBD1 or TRBD2 (5 bases each). Germline lookup yields CDR1 SGHNT and CDR2 YENEEA. The CDR3 loop spans 13 amino acids. The V gene lost 4 bases and the J gene lost 10 bases, with 14 bases spanning the gap. The chain's CDR3 is CASSSKGSKEQFF. In nucleotides, the CDR3 is TGTGCCAGCAGCTCAAAGGGGAGTAAAGAGCAGTTCTTC. Full variable domain (outside the CDR3, taken from reference TRBV11-3 and TRBJ2-1): EAGVVQSPRYKIIEKKQPVAFWCNPISGHNTLYWYLQNLGQGPELLIRYENEEAVDDSQLPKDRFSAERLKGVDSTLKIQPAELGDSAVYLCASSSKGSKEQFFGPGTRLTVL.

V usage is TRBV30 and J usage is TRBJ2-7, with D possibly matching TRBD1 (6 bases). The CDR3 totals 13 residues. The V end lost 5 bases, the J end lost 3 bases, and 14 bases lay between the germline ends. Germline V gene data show CDR1 as GTSNPN and CDR2 as SVGIG (reference sequence). Written as DNA, the CDR3 is TGTGCCTGGGCAAAGGGGGTTCTCTACGAGCAGTACTTC. Translating gives CAWAKGVLYEQYF.

This chain links TRBV6-5 with TRBJ2-4; D possibly corresponds to TRBD1 (6 bases). Trimming cost V 2 bases and J 9 bases, with 23 bases left between them. The germline gives CDR1 MNHEY, CDR2 SVGAGI. The CDR3 has 17 amino acids. DNA for the CDR3: TGTGCCAGCAGTTACACGACAGGTAGTGGGCGTTTGGCCATTCAGTACTTC. This gives the protein CASSYTTGSGRLAIQYF.

The gene calls are TRBV7-3 and TRBJ2-1, with D possibly being TRBD2 (6 bases). The V gene's germline CDR1 is SGHTA and CDR2 FQGTGA. This CDR3 has 15 amino acids. The V end was cut by 1 base, the J end by 8 bases, with 15 bases between. CDR3 protein: CASSLMGGATDEQFF. The CDR3 nucleotides are TGTGCCAGCAGCTTAATGGGGGGTGCTACGGATGAGCAGTTCTTC.

The chain is built from TRBV7-2 and TRBJ2-2; possibly TRBD1 or TRBD2 for D (6 bases each). Per germline, CDR1 SGHTA and CDR2 FQGNSA. The V end lost 6 bases, the J end lost 5 bases, and 13 bases lay between the germline ends. The CDR3 runs 14 residues. The CDR3 spells CASRRGASTGELFF. The CDR3 DNA sequence: TGTGCCAGCAGAAGGGGGGCATCTACCGGGGAGCTGTTTTTT.

In the case of this clonotype: A much bigger clone sits one base away, suggesting this may be a read error. The rearrangement joins TRBV13 to TRBJ2-4; 11 bases fit TRBD1. Matching the DNA end better, TRBJ2-7 makes the J call doubtful. CDR3 length: 14 residues. Germline assignment: CDR1 PRHDT and CDR2 FYEKMQ (reference sequence). Here the CDR3 DNA reads TGTGCCAGCAACACGGGACAGGGGGCCTACGAGCAGTACTTC. Protein: CASNTGQGAYEQYF.

This chain links TRBV14 with TRBJ1-2; D might be TRBD1 (5 bases). Germline V gives CDR1 SGHDN, CDR2 FVKESK. With 1 base removed from V and 6 bases from J, the gap between germline ends came to 12 bases. This CDR3 region has 14 residues. The CDR3 nucleotides read TGTGCCAGCAGCCAAGTACAAGGGGCCCATGGCTACACCTTC. Translation gives CASSQVQGAHGYTF. Supplemented by reference TRBV14 and TRBJ1-2, the full variable domain reads EAGVTQFPSHSVIEKGQTVTLRCDPISGHDNLYWYRRVMGKEIKFLLHFVKESKQDESGMPNNRFLAERTGGTYSTLKVQPAELEDSGVYFCASSQVQGAHGYTFGSGTRLTVV.

This clonotype was detected only once. The V call is TRBV18, the J call TRBJ2-4; D not certain. The J call may be faulty, since TRBJ2-7 better matches the DNA end. The CDR3 contains 14 residues. CDR1 and CDR2 from the germline V gene are KGHSH and LQKENI. The CDR3 region is CASSPPSSRYEQYF. CDR3 in DNA: TGTGCCAGCTCACCGCCGAGTTCTAGGTACGAGCAGTACTTC.

In its sample, this clonotype was seen a few times. The chain uses TRBV29-1 and TRBJ2-7; D call uncertain. This CDR3 is 11 amino acids long. Between the trimmed V and J ends, which lost 5 bases and 4 bases, there was a span of 9 bases. Germline V gene sequence: CDR1 SQVTM, CDR2 ANQGSEA. The chain's CDR3 is CSVLSGYEQYF. The CDR3 bases are TGCAGCGTTCTCTCTGGGTACGAGCAGTACTTC.

This chain joins TRBV30 and TRBJ2-7; TRBD1 matches at 9 bases. Germline CDR1 is GTSNPN and CDR2 is SVGIG (reference sequence). This CDR3 has 15 amino acids. The ends lost 4 bases at V and 1 base at J; junction bases unmatched: 8. The CDR3 DNA reads TGTGCCTGGACTAGATACAGGGGGCTTTCCTACGAGCAGTACTTC. Protein: CAWTRYRGLSYEQYF.

There are a few counts of this clonotype. The V gene is TRBV6-5, the J gene TRBJ2-1, with 8 nucleotides matching TRBD2. The CDR3 is 14 amino acids. V shed 6 bases and J 10 bases; nucleotides not matched to a gene: 11. Germline V CDR1 and CDR2: MNHEY, SVGAGI. The CDR3 nucleotides read TGTGCCAGCAGCCCTTTACGGGGGGGCTGGGAGCAGTTCTTC. Protein product: CASSPLRGGWEQFF.

This clonotype was observed a few times. The V and J genes are TRBV28 and TRBJ2-5; TRBD2 matches at 10 bases. After removal of 1 base from V and 5 bases from J, the junction contained 7 bases not matched to a gene. The CDR3 contains 16 residues. The germline gives CDR1 MDHEN, CDR2 SYDVKM. As DNA, the CDR3 is TGTGCCAGCAGTTTATCAAGCGGGGGGGGTTGGGAGACCCAGTACTTC. Translated, it gives CASSLSSGGGWETQYF.

The chain uses TRBV4-2 and TRBJ2-1, with D perhaps TRBD1 (5 bases). Per the germline V gene, CDR1 is LGHNA and CDR2 is YNFKEQ. V was trimmed by 10 bases and J by 0 bases, leaving 10 bases between them. The CDR3 is 13 amino acids. The CDR3 DNA sequence: TGTGCCACCCAGGGAAGCTCCTACAATGAGCAGTTCTTC. This translates into CATQGSSYNEQFF.

This rearrangement joins TRBV28 to TRBJ2-7; possible D gene TRBD1, 5 bases. CDR1 and CDR2 (germline): MDHEN, SYDVKM. This CDR3 comprises 15 residues. V lost 6 bases, J lost 5 bases, and 20 bases lay in between. The CDR3 DNA is TGTGCCAGCAGCCCCCCTGCCCCAGGGAAGGACGAGCAGTACTTC. As protein: CASSPPAPGKDEQYF. Supplemented by reference TRBV28 and TRBJ2-7, the full variable domain reads DVKVTQSSRYLVKRTGEKVFLECVQDMDHENMFWYRQDPGLGLRLIYFSYDVKMKEKGDIPEGYSVSREKKERFSLILESASTNQTSMYLCASSPPAPGKDEQYFGPGTRLTVT.

This chain uses TRBV10-3 with TRBJ2-7, with D possibly TRBD1 on 5 matching bases. Germline CDR1 is ENHRY and CDR2 is SYGVKD. The CDR3 covers 14 residues. V lost 3 bases and J lost 5, with 14 bases in between. DNA of the CDR3: TGTGCCATCAGTGAAGGGGTGGAACTCGACGAGCAGTACTTC. Translating it yields CAISEGVELDEQYF.

The CDR3 DNA reads as TGCGCCAGCAGCCAGGGAGGGACCTTTAATGAAAAACTGTTTTTT. It encodes CASSQGGTFNEKLFF. The chain joins TRBV4-3 to TRBJ1-4; D might be TRBD1 (5 bases). The V and J ends lost 3 bases and 4 bases respectively, with 12 bases between them. The CDR3 has 15 residues. CDR1 is LGHNA, CDR2 YSLEER, per germline.

This clonotype has a handful of counts. This sequence joins TRBV7-2 and TRBJ2-1; a possible D gene is TRBD1 (5 bases). The better agreement between TRBJ2-7 and the DNA end casts doubt on the J call. There are 16 residues in the CDR3. Germline CDR1 is SGHTA and CDR2 is FQGNSA. DNA of the CDR3: TGTGCCAGCAGCTTAGGGGCCGCCAGGGTGGGCAATGAGCAGTACTTC. Translation: CASSLGAARVGNEQYF.

The chain couples TRBV20-1 to TRBJ2-5; D gene uncertain. The germline V gene encodes CDR1 DFQATT and CDR2 SNEGSKA (reference sequence). Trimming cost V 6 bases and J 1 base, with 12 bases left between them. The CDR3 spans 13 residues. CDR3 nucleotides: TGCAGTGCGAGCACCTTGATCCAAGAGACCCAGTACTTC. Its protein product is CSASTLIQETQYF.

Concerning this clonotype itself: A much larger clone sits a single nucleotide away, making a read error possible. The rearrangement uses TRBV14 and TRBJ1-5, with D hard to call. This CDR3 has 13 residues. The germline gives CDR1 SGHDN, CDR2 FVKESK. CDR3 protein: CASSQDSSQPQHF. CDR3 bases: TGTGCCAGCAGCCAAGATAGCAGTCAGCCCCAGCATTTT.